Presented here are 7 T cell receptor beta chains from one specimen sequenced in a study of blood T cell repertoires in COVID-19. Assay used: immunoSEQ multiplex PCR; TCRdb lists only in-frame clones, some missing. The data show around 29,000 clones, approximately 87% seen once. The specimen sequenced was peripheral blood. These receptors originate from a human donor in a cohort sampled during active COVID-19.

The table lists this clone with a count of one. The J gene is TRBJ2-5, the V gene TRBV4-2; D ambiguous. The CDR3 is made up of 14 amino acids. V lost 0 bases and J lost 3, with 8 bases in between. Germline V gives CDR1 LGHNA, CDR2 YNFKEQ. CDR3 coding DNA: TGTGCCAGCAGCCAAGATCTGGCAGAAGAGACCCAGTACTTC. Protein: CASSQDLAEETQYF.

This clone has only one observation. The J gene is TRBJ2-7, the V gene TRBV7-9; TRBD1 matches at 7 bases. V was pared by 3 bases and J by 0 bases, with 2 bases of the junction left unmatched. This CDR3 is built from 14 residues. Per germline, CDR1 SEHNR and CDR2 FQNEAQ (reference sequence). The CDR3 protein is CASSLTGPSYEQYF. Here the CDR3 DNA reads TGTGCCAGCAGCTTGACAGGGCCCTCCTACGAGCAGTACTTC.

The chain carries TRBV30 and TRBJ2-1; possibly TRBD2 for D (7 bases). The CDR3 extends over 14 amino acids. V was trimmed by 3 bases and J by 0 bases, leaving 9 bases between them. CDR1 is GTSNPN, CDR2 SVGIG, per germline (reference sequence). The CDR3 nucleotides are TGTGCCTGGAGGGGGGGGCCCTCCTACAATGAGCAGTTCTTC. It yields the protein CAWRGGPSYNEQFF.

The chain joins TRBV29-1 to TRBJ1-1; 8 positions agree with TRBD1. V lost 6 bases and J lost 4; bases outside the gene matches: 7. Per the germline V gene, CDR1 is SQVTM and CDR2 is ANQGSEA. The CDR3 is made up of 13 amino acids. CDR3 DNA sequence: TGCAGCGTAAGCACAGGGGGTGGCACTGAAGCTTTCTTT. It encodes CSVSTGGGTEAFF.

The rearrangement joins TRBV3-1 (or the pseudogene TRBV3-2) to TRBJ1-2, with 7 bases identical to TRBD1. The V and J ends lost 3 bases and 6 bases, in that order; junction bases with no gene match: 1. The CDR3 length is 12 residues. From germline, CDR1 is LGHDT and CDR2 YNNKEL (reference sequence). Here the CDR3 reads CASSQTGNGYTF. The CDR3, as DNA: TGTGCCAGCAGCCAGACAGGGAATGGCTACACCTTC.

The gene calls are TRBV7-9 and TRBJ2-5; 12 bases are shared with TRBD2. This CDR3 is built from 18 residues. Germline V gene sequence: CDR1 SEHNR, CDR2 FQNEAQ (reference sequence). Trimming at V came to 5 bases and at J to 2 bases, leaving 12 bases not matched to a gene. CDR3 coding DNA: TGTGCCAGCAGCGCCTTCCCGGGACTAGCGGGCATTCAAGAGACCCAGTACTTC. Protein: CASSAFPGLAGIQETQYF.

The chain combines TRBV6-4 with TRBJ2-1; D might be TRBD2 (7 bases). V dropped 7 bases and J dropped 1 base, with 23 bases sitting between them. Per germline, CDR1 MRHNA and CDR2 SNTAGT. This CDR3 contains 18 residues. CDR3 loop: CASIEGGAITSSYNEQFF. In nucleotides, the CDR3 is TGTGCCAGCATAGAAGGGGGGGCGATCACTAGTTCCTACAATGAGCAGTTCTTC.